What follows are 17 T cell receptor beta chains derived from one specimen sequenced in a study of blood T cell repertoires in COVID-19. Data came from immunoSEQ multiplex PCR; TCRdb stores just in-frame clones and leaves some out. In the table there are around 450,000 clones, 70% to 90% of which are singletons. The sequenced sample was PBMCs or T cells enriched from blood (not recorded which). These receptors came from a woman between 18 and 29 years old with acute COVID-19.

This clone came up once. The CDR3 protein is CASSADGHDFSPLHF. The CDR3, as DNA: TGTGCCAGCAGCGCCGACGGCCACGACTTTTCACCCCTCCACTTT. This rearrangement joins TRBV9 to TRBJ1-6; the D is unclear. The V gene lost 3 bases and the J gene lost 9 bases, with 16 bases spanning the gap. Germline CDR1 is SGDLS and CDR2 is YYNGEE. This CDR3 is 15 amino acids long.

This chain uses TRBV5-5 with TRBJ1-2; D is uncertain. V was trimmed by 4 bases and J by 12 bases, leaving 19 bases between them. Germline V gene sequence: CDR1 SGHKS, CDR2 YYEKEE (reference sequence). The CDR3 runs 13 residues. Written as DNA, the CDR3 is TGTGCCAGCAGCCCGAGCGGGAGGGCGGTAAACACCTTC. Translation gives CASSPSGRAVNTF.

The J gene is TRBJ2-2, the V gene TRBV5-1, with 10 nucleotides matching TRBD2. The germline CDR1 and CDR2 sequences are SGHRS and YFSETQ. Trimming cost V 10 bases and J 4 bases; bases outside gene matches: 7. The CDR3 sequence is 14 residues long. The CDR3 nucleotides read TGCGCCGCCTCCAGACTAGCGGGCACCGGGGAGCTGTTTTTT. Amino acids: CAASRLAGTGELFF.

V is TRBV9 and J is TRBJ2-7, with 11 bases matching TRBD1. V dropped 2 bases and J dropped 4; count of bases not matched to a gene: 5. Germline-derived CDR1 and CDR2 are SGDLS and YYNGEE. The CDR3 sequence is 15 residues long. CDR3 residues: CASSVLGTGGYEQYF. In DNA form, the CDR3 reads TGTGCCAGCAGCGTCCTGGGGACAGGGGGATACGAGCAGTACTTC. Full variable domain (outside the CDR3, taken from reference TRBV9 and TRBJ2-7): DSGVTQTPKHLITATGQRVTLRCSPRSGDLSVYWYQQSLDQGLQFLIQYYNGEERAKGNILERFSAQQFPDLHSELNLSSLELGDSALYFCASSVLGTGGYEQYFGPGTRLTVT.

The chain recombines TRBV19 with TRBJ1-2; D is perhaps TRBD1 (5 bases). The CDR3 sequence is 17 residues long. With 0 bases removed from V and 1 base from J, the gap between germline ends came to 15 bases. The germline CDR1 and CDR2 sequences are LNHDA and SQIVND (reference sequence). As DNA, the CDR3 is TGTGCCAGTAGTATAGATCCTCCAGGGACTTTTAACTATGGCTACACCTTC. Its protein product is CASSIDPPGTFNYGYTF.

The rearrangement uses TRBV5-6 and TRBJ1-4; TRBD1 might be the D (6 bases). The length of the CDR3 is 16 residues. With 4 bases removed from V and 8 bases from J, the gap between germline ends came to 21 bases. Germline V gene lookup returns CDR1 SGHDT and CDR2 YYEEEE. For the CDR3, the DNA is TGTGCCAGCAGCGAATCCTCAGGGGAAATACGAGAAAAACTGTTTTTT. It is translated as CASSESSGEIREKLFF.

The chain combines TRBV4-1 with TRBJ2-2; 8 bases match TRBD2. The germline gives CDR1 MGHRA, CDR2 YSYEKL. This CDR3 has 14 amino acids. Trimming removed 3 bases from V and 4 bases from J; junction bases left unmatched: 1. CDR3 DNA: TGCGCCAGCAGCCAGGGACTAGGCACCGGGGAGCTGTTTTTT. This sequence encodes CASSQGLGTGELFF.

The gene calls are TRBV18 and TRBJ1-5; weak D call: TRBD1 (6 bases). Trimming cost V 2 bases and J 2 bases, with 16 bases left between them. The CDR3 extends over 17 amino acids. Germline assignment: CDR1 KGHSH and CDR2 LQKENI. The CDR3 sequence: CASSPKQGESGNQPQHF. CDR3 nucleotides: TGTGCCAGCTCACCAAAACAGGGAGAAAGTGGCAATCAGCCCCAGCATTTT. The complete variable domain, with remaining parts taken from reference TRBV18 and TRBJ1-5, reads NAGVMQNPRHLVRRRGQEARLRCSPMKGHSHVYWYRQLPEEGLKFMVYLQKENIIDESGMPKERFSAEFPKEGPSILRIQQVVRGDSAAYFCASSPKQGESGNQPQHFGDGTRLSIL.

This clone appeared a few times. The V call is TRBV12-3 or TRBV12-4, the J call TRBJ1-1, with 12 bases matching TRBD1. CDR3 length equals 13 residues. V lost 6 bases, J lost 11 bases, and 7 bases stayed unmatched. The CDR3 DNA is TGTGCCAGCAGATTGGGACAGGGGGCGAGTGCTTTCTTT. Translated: CASRLGQGASAFF.

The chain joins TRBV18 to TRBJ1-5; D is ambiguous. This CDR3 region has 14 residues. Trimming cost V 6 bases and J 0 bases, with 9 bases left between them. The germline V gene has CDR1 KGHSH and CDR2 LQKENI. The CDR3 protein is CASSRGNSNQPQHF. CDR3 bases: TGTGCCAGCTCTCGAGGGAATAGCAATCAGCCCCAGCATTTT.

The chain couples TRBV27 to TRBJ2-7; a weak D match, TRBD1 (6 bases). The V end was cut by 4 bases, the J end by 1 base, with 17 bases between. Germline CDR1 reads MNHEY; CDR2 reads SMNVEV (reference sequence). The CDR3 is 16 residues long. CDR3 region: CASSYGGEGVSYEQYF. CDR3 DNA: TGTGCCAGCAGTTATGGGGGCGAGGGGGTATCCTACGAGCAGTACTTC.

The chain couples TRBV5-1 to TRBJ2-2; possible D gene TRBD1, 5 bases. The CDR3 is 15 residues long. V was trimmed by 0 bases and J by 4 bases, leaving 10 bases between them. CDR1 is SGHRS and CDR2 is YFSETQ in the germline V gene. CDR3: CASSLAGWSTGELFF. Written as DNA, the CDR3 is TGCGCCAGCAGCTTGGCAGGGTGGAGCACCGGGGAGCTGTTTTTT.

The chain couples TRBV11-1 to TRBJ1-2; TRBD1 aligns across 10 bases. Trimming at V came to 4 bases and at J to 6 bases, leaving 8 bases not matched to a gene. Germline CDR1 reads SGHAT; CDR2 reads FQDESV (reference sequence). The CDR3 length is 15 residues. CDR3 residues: CASSSGTGVADGYTF. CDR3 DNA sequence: TGTGCCAGCAGCTCCGGGACAGGGGTCGCTGATGGCTACACCTTC.

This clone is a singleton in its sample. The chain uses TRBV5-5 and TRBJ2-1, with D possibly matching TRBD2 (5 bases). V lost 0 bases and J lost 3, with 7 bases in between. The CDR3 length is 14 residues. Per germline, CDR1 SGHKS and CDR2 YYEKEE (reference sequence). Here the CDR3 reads CASSLEGLYNEQFF. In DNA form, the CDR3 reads TGTGCCAGCAGCTTGGAAGGACTCTACAATGAGCAGTTCTTC.

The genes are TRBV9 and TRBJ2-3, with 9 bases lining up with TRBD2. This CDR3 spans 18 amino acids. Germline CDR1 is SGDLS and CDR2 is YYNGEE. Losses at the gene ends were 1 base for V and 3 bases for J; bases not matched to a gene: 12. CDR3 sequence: CASSVNAGGQIVTDTQYF. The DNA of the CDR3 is TGTGCCAGCAGCGTAAATGCGGGGGGGCAGATCGTAACAGATACGCAGTATTTT.

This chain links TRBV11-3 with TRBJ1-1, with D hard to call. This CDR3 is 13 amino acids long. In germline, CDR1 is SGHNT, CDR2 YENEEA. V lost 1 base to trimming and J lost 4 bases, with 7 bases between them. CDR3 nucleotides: TGTGCCAGCAGCTTAGGCCGGGGCACTGAAGCTTTCTTT. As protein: CASSLGRGTEAFF.

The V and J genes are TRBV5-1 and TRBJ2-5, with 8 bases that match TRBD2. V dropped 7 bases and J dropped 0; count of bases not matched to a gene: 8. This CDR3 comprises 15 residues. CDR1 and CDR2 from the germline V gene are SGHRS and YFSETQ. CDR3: CASARRGEDQETQYF. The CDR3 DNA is TGCGCCAGCGCCCGGCGGGGGGAGGACCAAGAGACCCAGTACTTC.